The rows below give T cell receptor beta chains drawn from one sample of a study of T-cell reconstitution after alpha-beta-depleted transplantation in children. TCRdb used MiXCR to reprocess the PCR reads, holding one entry per CDR3 protein. The data show around 130,000 distinct CDR3 sequences, roughly 10% seen once. The source was PBMCs, mostly from graft donor cells, collected 180 days after TCRalphabeta/CD19-depleted stem cell transplant. Receptors were obtained from a girl under three years old who had a stem cell transplant for combined immunodeficiency, so the T cells may come from the graft donor. The CDR3 runs from the conserved cysteine through the conserved F or W. Fields, in order: CDR3 protein, CDR3 DNA, J gene, clone size, V gene, D gene. D genes are given only for firm matches. A clone size is listed for some rows: how often the clone was seen (once, few, many), or a class if it is expanded.

CDR3: CASSLVRPQETQYF; DNA: TGTGCCAGCAGCTTAGTAAGGCCGCAAGAGACCCAGTACTTC; J: TRBJ2-5; size: .; V: TRBV7-2; D: .
CDR3: CTSSPLLAGGPLTYEQYF; DNA: TGTACCAGCAGTCCCCTACTAGCGGGGGGCCCCCTGACCTACGAGCAGTACTTC; J: TRBJ2-7; size: .; V: TRBV6-4; D: TRBD2
CDR3: CASSLDPTYEQYF; DNA: TGTGCCAGCAGCTTGGACCCGACCTACGAGCAGTACTTC; J: TRBJ2-7; size: many; V: TRBV5-5; D: .
CDR3: CSARSGGRNQPQHF; DNA: TGCAGTGCTAGATCGGGGGGTCGCAATCAGCCCCAGCATTTT; J: TRBJ1-5; size: few; V: TRBV20-1; D: .
CDR3: CASSLGSLYSGNTIYF; DNA: TGCGCCAGCAGCTTGGGTTCACTTTACTCTGGAAACACCATATATTTT; J: TRBJ1-3; size: few; V: TRBV5-1; D: .
CDR3: CASSPLAGGPYEQYF; DNA: TGTGCCAGCAGCCCTCTAGCGGGAGGCCCCTACGAGCAGTACTTC; J: TRBJ2-7; size: .; V: TRBV7-8; D: TRBD2
CDR3: CSALRGKEGMQFF; DNA: TGCAGTGCTTTGCGGGGGAAGGAGGGAATGCAGTTCTTC; J: TRBJ2-1; size: many; V: TRBV20-1; D: TRBD2
CDR3: CASSLTSTETQYF; DNA: TGTGCCAGCAGTCTTACTAGCACCGAGACCCAGTACTTC; J: TRBJ2-5; size: few; V: TRBV12-3/TRBV12-4; D: .
CDR3: CASGWDFTDTQYF; DNA: TGTGCTAGTGGTTGGGATTTCACAGATACGCAGTATTTT; J: TRBJ2-3; size: .; V: TRBV12-5; D: .
CDR3: CASRRVTGVDTQYF; DNA: TGTGCCAGCCGCAGGGTGACAGGGGTCGATACGCAGTATTTT; J: TRBJ2-3; size: few; V: TRBV11-2; D: TRBD1
CDR3: CASARLEAETQYF; DNA: TGTGCCAGCGCCCGACTAGAGGCTGAGACCCAGTACTTC; J: TRBJ2-5; size: .; V: TRBV12-3/TRBV12-4; D: .
CDR3: CSASQHSYEQYF; DNA: TGCAGTGCTTCACAGCACTCCTACGAGCAGTACTTC; J: TRBJ2-7; size: few; V: TRBV20-1; D: .
CDR3: CASSLARQPF; DNA: TGTGCCAGCAGCTTGGCTCGGCAGCCGTTT; J: TRBJ2-3; size: many; V: TRBV5-6; D: .
CDR3: CASSPWTGFGYTF; DNA: TGCGCCAGCAGCCCATGGACAGGGTTTGGCTACACCTTC; J: TRBJ1-2; size: once; V: TRBV5-1; D: TRBD1
CDR3: CASSLGWGQNTEAFF; DNA: TGTGCCAGCAGCCTGGGTTGGGGACAGAACACTGAAGCTTTCTTT; J: TRBJ1-1; size: few; V: TRBV5-6; D: .
CDR3: CSARPGGVAQETQYF; DNA: TGCAGTGCTAGGCCGGGGGGAGTAGCTCAAGAGACCCAGTACTTC; J: TRBJ2-5; size: .; V: TRBV20-1; D: TRBD2
CDR3: CASSVDIAGGTNTGELFF; DNA: TGTGCCAGCAGCGTAGATATAGCGGGAGGAACGAACACCGGGGAGCTGTTTTTT; J: TRBJ2-2; size: .; V: TRBV9; D: TRBD2
CDR3: CSVPRGSTQYF; DNA: TGCAGCGTCCCCAGGGGTAGTACGCAGTATTTT; J: TRBJ2-3; size: .; V: TRBV29-1; D: .
CDR3: CASSRSPHRVEDTQYF; DNA: TGTGCCAGCAGCCGATCCCCCCACAGGGTCGAAGATACGCAGTATTTT; J: TRBJ2-3; size: .; V: TRBV9; D: .
CDR3: CSARNWASHLRGVQFF; DNA: TGCAGTGCTAGAAATTGGGCTAGCCACCTTAGAGGGGTGCAGTTCTTC; J: TRBJ2-1; size: few; V: TRBV20-1; D: .
CDR3: CAMSPGQVSGELFF; DNA: TGTGCCATGAGCCCCGGACAGGTCTCCGGGGAGCTGTTTTTT; J: TRBJ2-2; size: once; V: TRBV5-6; D: TRBD1
CDR3: CASSPISNQPQHF; DNA: TGTGCCAGCTCACCTATTAGCAATCAGCCCCAGCATTTT; J: TRBJ1-5; size: .; V: TRBV18; D: .
CDR3: CATSTFSGSGPYNEQFF; DNA: TGTGCCACCAGCACCTTTAGCGGGAGTGGCCCCTACAATGAGCAGTTCTTC; J: TRBJ2-1; size: .; V: TRBV15; D: TRBD2
CDR3: CASSQGGGKTEAFF; DNA: TGCGCCAGCAGCCAAGGGGGGGGGAAGACTGAAGCTTTCTTT; J: TRBJ1-1; size: .; V: TRBV4-3; D: .
CDR3: CASSQASGRHTQYF; DNA: TGCGCCAGCAGCCAAGCAAGCGGGAGGCATACGCAGTATTTT; J: TRBJ2-3; size: many; V: TRBV4-3; D: TRBD2
CDR3: CSVAPWTVTNEQFF; DNA: TGCAGCGTTGCCCCCTGGACAGTTACGAATGAGCAGTTCTTC; J: TRBJ2-1; size: .; V: TRBV29-1; D: .
CDR3: CASSFGDGWNQPQHF; DNA: TGTGCCAGCAGCTTTGGGGACGGTTGGAACCAGCCCCAGCATTTT; J: TRBJ1-5; size: many; V: TRBV7-9; D: .
CDR3: CASSRQPRDSPLHF; DNA: TGTGCCAGCAGCCGACAGCCTCGGGACTCACCCCTCCACTTT; J: TRBJ1-6; size: few; V: TRBV7-6; D: .
CDR3: CASSLRTGLAGGPPGLEQFF; DNA: TGTGCCAGCAGCTTAAGGACGGGACTAGCGGGAGGGCCCCCCGGCCTGGAGCAGTTCTTC; J: TRBJ2-1; size: few; V: TRBV11-2; D: TRBD2
CDR3: CACSQAGLAVTKNIQYF; DNA: TGTGCCTGCAGCCAAGCAGGACTAGCGGTGACCAAAAACATTCAATACTTC; J: TRBJ2-4; size: .; V: TRBV3-1; D: TRBD2
CDR3: CASSSRLGGTGELFF; DNA: TGTGCCAGCAGCTCTCGCCTGGGCGGCACCGGGGAGCTGTTTTTT; J: TRBJ2-2; size: .; V: TRBV9; D: .
CDR3: CSASSGLAGDYNEQFF; DNA: TGCAGTGCTAGCTCCGGACTAGCGGGTGACTACAATGAGCAGTTCTTC; J: TRBJ2-1; size: few; V: TRBV20-1; D: TRBD2
CDR3: CASSKAPPPLTSGAYEQYF; DNA: TGTGCCAGCAGCAAAGCTCCTCCTCCCTTGACTAGCGGGGCCTACGAGCAGTACTTC; J: TRBJ2-7; size: few; V: TRBV21-1; D: .
CDR3: CSARGAQGGGYTF; DNA: TGCAGTGCTAGAGGGGCACAGGGGGGTGGCTACACCTTC; J: TRBJ1-2; size: .; V: TRBV20-1; D: TRBD1
CDR3: CASTGQGDQPQHF; DNA: TGTGCCAGCACCGGACAGGGCGACCAGCCCCAGCATTTT; J: TRBJ1-5; size: .; V: TRBV2; D: TRBD1
CDR3: CASSQDFPDTQYF; DNA: TGCGCCAGCAGCCAAGATTTCCCAGATACGCAGTATTTT; J: TRBJ2-3; size: many; V: TRBV4-3; D: .
CDR3: CSASVGSSGANVLTF; DNA: TGCAGTGCTAGTGTTGGGAGCTCTGGGGCCAACGTCCTGACTTTC; J: TRBJ2-6; size: many; V: TRBV20-1; D: .
CDR3: CSAAPSGITYEQYF; DNA: TGCAGTGCTGCACCTAGCGGGATCACCTACGAGCAGTACTTC; J: TRBJ2-7; size: many; V: TRBV20-1; D: TRBD2
CDR3: CASSESRSDTEAFF; DNA: TGTGCCAGCAGCGAGAGTCGGAGTGACACTGAAGCTTTCTTT; J: TRBJ1-1; size: few; V: TRBV28; D: .
CDR3: CASHLAGGQADTQYF; DNA: TGTGCCAGCCATCTAGCGGGAGGGCAAGCAGATACGCAGTATTTT; J: TRBJ2-3; size: .; V: TRBV19; D: TRBD2
CDR3: CSARAAGLAGHYNEQFF; DNA: TGCAGTGCTAGAGCCGCAGGACTAGCGGGTCACTACAATGAGCAGTTCTTC; J: TRBJ2-1; size: .; V: TRBV20-1; D: TRBD2
CDR3: CATTAGSTQYF; DNA: TGTGCCACTACCGCTGGGAGTACGCAGTATTTT; J: TRBJ2-3; size: .; V: TRBV10-3; D: .
CDR3: CSARSTEFFTDTQYF; DNA: TGCAGTGCTAGATCGACAGAGTTTTTCACAGATACGCAGTATTTT; J: TRBJ2-3; size: few; V: TRBV20-1; D: .
CDR3: CASSILAGGPETQYF; DNA: TGTGCCAGCAGTATCCTAGCGGGAGGGCCGGAGACCCAGTACTTC; J: TRBJ2-5; size: few; V: TRBV6-1; D: TRBD2
CDR3: CSASGGVGWNSPLHF; DNA: TGCAGTGCTAGCGGGGGGGTTGGGTGGAATTCACCCCTCCACTTT; J: TRBJ1-6; size: few; V: TRBV20-1; D: .
CDR3: CSQRVRGRETQYF; DNA: TGCAGCCAGAGAGTGAGGGGGCGAGAGACCCAGTACTTC; J: TRBJ2-5; size: .; V: TRBV20-1; D: TRBD1